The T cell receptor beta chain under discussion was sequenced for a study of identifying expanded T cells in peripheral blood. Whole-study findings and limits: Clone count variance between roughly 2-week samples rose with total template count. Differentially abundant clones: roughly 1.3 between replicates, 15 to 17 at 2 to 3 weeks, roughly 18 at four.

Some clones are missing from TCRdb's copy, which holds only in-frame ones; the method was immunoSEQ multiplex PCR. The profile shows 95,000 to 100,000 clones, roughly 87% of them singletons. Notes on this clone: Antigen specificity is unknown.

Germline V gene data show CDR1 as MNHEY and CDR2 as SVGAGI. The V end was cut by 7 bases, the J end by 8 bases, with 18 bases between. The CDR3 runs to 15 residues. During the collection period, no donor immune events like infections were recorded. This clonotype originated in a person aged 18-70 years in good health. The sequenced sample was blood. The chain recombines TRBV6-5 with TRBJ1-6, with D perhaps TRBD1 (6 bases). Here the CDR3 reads CASTETGTWDSPLHF. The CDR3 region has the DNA TGTGCCAGCACCGAGACCGGGACATGGGATTCACCCCTCCACTTT.